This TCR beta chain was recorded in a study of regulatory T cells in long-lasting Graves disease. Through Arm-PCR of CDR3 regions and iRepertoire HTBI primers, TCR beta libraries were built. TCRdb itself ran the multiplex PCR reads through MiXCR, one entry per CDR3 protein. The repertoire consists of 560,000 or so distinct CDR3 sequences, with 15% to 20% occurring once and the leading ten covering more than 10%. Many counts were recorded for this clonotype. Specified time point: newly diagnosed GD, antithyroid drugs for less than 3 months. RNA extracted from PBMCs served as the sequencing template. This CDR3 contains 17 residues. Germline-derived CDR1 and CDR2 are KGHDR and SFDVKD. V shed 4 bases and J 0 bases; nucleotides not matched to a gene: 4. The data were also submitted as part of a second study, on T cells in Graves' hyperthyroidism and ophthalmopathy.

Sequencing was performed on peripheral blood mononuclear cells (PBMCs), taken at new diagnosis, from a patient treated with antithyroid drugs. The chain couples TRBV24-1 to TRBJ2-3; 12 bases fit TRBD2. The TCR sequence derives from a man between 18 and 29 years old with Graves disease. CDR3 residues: CATSDWTSGTSTDTQYF. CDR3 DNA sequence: TGTGCCACCAGTGACTGGACTAGCGGGACTAGCACAGATACGCAGTATTTT.